This T cell receptor beta chain was sequenced during a study of OX40 agonist ivuxolimab in advanced cancers. Study observations and caveats: Partly responding patients at 0.1-3.0 mg/kg showed some of the smallest clonal expansion. In general, CD8+ T cells held more expanded clones than CD4+ did, on average.

Comments on this clone: Antigen unknown. The sample holds other DNA sequences that translate to the same CDR3.

Here immunoSEQ multiplex PCR was the method, and the copy in TCRdb shows in-frame clones only, minus some. The table records tens of thousands of clones, roughly 90% of them present only once. This receptor was obtained from an adult with an advanced solid tumor such as melanoma, head and neck, liver or kidney cancer. Sequenced here: CD4+ or CD8+ T cells sorted from blood, sampled in a trial of the OX40 agonist ivuxolimab.

This chain's CDR3 is CASSLFGGNSYEQYF. The CDR3 coding sequence is TGTGCCAGCAGTTTATTTGGGGGGAACTCCTACGAGCAGTACTTC. The chain uses TRBV27 and TRBJ2-7, with D possibly being TRBD2 (6 bases). V gave up 1 base and J gave up 0 bases, with 10 bases separating them. Germline lookup yields CDR1 MNHEY and CDR2 SMNVEV (reference sequence). The CDR3 is made up of 15 amino acids.